Listed below are T cell receptor beta chains from one sample, sequenced in a study of blood T cell repertoires in COVID-19. Generated by immunoSEQ multiplex PCR, the TCRdb table keeps only in-frame clones and is missing some. Among approximately 80,000 clones listed, roughly four fifths were seen once. The sequenced material came from peripheral blood. The receptors were sampled from a man aged 60-69 years with acute or convalescent COVID-19. The CDR3 runs from the conserved cysteine through the conserved F or W. The D gene is left open where the match is weak. Clone size is given for some rows only: seen once, a few or many times, or a class if the clone is expanded.

CDR3nt: TGTGCCAGCAGTTTCGGGACAGACTATGGCTACACCTTC
CDR3aa: CASSFGTDYGYTF
d_gene: TRBD1
v_gene: TRBV28
abundance: .
j_gene: TRBJ1-2

CDR3nt: TGTGCCAGCAGTTCCAACGGACAGGACACCGGGGAGCTGTTTTTT
CDR3aa: CASSSNGQDTGELFF
d_gene: TRBD1
v_gene: TRBV6-5
abundance: .
j_gene: TRBJ2-2

CDR3nt: TGTGCCAGCACCGACCAATTGACTAGCGGGGGCACAGATACGCAGTATTTT
CDR3aa: CASTDQLTSGGTDTQYF
d_gene: TRBD2
v_gene: TRBV3-1/TRBV3-2
abundance: .
j_gene: TRBJ2-3

CDR3nt: TGTGCCAGCAGTTACGGACAGCAGAATCAGCCCCAGCATTTT
CDR3aa: CASSYGQQNQPQHF
d_gene: .
v_gene: TRBV6-2/TRBV6-3
abundance: .
j_gene: TRBJ1-5

CDR3nt: TGCGCCAGCAGCCCGGGACTAGCGGGGGACAATGAGCAGTTCTTC
CDR3aa: CASSPGLAGDNEQFF
d_gene: TRBD2
v_gene: TRBV5-1
abundance: .
j_gene: TRBJ2-1

CDR3nt: TGTGCCAGCTCACTCGGCACTGGGACAGGGAAGTCGAGTAACTATGGCTACACCTTC
CDR3aa: CASSLGTGTGKSSNYGYTF
d_gene: TRBD1
v_gene: TRBV18
abundance: .
j_gene: TRBJ1-2

CDR3nt: TGTGCCAGCAAACAAAATAATTCACCCCTCCACTTT
CDR3aa: CASKQNNSPLHF
d_gene: .
v_gene: TRBV2
abundance: .
j_gene: TRBJ1-6

CDR3nt: TGTGCCAGCACTCCTCGAGGCCAGGGAAATTCACCCCTCCACTTT
CDR3aa: CASTPRGQGNSPLHF
d_gene: .
v_gene: TRBV28
abundance: .
j_gene: TRBJ1-6

CDR3nt: TGTGCTTGTTCACGGGACAGGGTGGGTGGCTACACCTTC
CDR3aa: CACSRDRVGGYTF
d_gene: TRBD1
v_gene: TRBV12-3/TRBV12-4
abundance: few
j_gene: TRBJ1-2

CDR3nt: TGTGCCAGCAACCCAGGACAGGGCTCCTACGAGCAGTACTTC
CDR3aa: CASNPGQGSYEQYF
d_gene: TRBD1
v_gene: TRBV19
abundance: once
j_gene: TRBJ2-7

CDR3nt: TGTGCCAGCAGCTTAGCCCTAGCGGGCGTTCTAGAGTCAGTGAGAGAGACCCAGTACTTC
CDR3aa: CASSLALAGVLESVRETQYF
d_gene: TRBD2
v_gene: TRBV7-8
abundance: .
j_gene: TRBJ2-5

CDR3nt: TGTGCCACCAGCAGAGAGACAGGGAACGGTCAGCCCCAGCATTTT
CDR3aa: CATSRETGNGQPQHF
d_gene: TRBD1
v_gene: TRBV15
abundance: .
j_gene: TRBJ1-5

CDR3nt: TGTGCCAGCAGTATTCTACAGGGGTTAAGAAACACCATATATTTT
CDR3aa: CASSILQGLRNTIYF
d_gene: TRBD1
v_gene: TRBV28
abundance: .
j_gene: TRBJ1-3

CDR3nt: TGTGCCAGCAGCACGACTGAGGAAGAGACCCAGTACTTC
CDR3aa: CASSTTEEETQYF
d_gene: .
v_gene: TRBV7-9
abundance: medium-sized
j_gene: TRBJ2-5

CDR3nt: TGTGCCAGCAGTTTCTCCCTCGGACAGGCCGGTCCGATGGAACTGTTTTTT
CDR3aa: CASSFSLGQAGPMELFF
d_gene: TRBD1
v_gene: TRBV28
abundance: once
j_gene: TRBJ1-4

CDR3nt: TGTGCCACCAGCCGATCGACAGGGGAGGGGTATGGCTACACCTTC
CDR3aa: CATSRSTGEGYGYTF
d_gene: TRBD1
v_gene: TRBV15
abundance: once
j_gene: TRBJ1-2

CDR3nt: TGTGCCGTCCTTCACGAAGGGGGCCTTCAAGAGACCCAGTACTTC
CDR3aa: CAVLHEGGLQETQYF
d_gene: TRBD1
v_gene: TRBV5-4
abundance: many
j_gene: TRBJ2-5

CDR3nt: TGTGCCAGCAGCTTAGATCGGTTCTCTGGAAACACCATATATTTT
CDR3aa: CASSLDRFSGNTIYF
d_gene: .
v_gene: TRBV7-2
abundance: .
j_gene: TRBJ1-3